A selection of T cell receptor beta chains follows, all from one sample in a study of T cell responses to AZD1222 COVID-19 vaccine. Sequencing used immunoSEQ multiplex PCR; TCRdb keeps in-frame clones, though not all of them. The profile shows 140,000 to 150,000 clones, 80% to 95% of them singletons. The material sequenced was peripheral blood, taken on day 0 of AZD1222 vaccination. The receptors originated from an adult in good health. Each CDR3 is given with its conserved first and last residue. D genes are given only for firm matches. Rows give clone size only sometimes, using once, few, many, or a class for an expanded clone.

v_call	d_call	clone_size	j_call	cdr3_nt	cdr3_aa
TRBV12-3/TRBV12-4	TRBD1	-	TRBJ1-2	TGTGCCAGCAGTTTAAGTACAGGGGGCGGCTACACCTTC	CASSLSTGGGYTF
TRBV29-1	TRBD1	-	TRBJ1-5	TGCAGCGTTCGGGACAGGGGTGGCAATCAGCCCCAGCATTTT	CSVRDRGGNQPQHF
TRBV5-1	-	once	TRBJ1-4	TGCGCCAGCAGCTTACAGGGTTCTGAAAAACTGTTTTTT	CASSLQGSEKLFF
TRBV5-1	TRBD1	-	TRBJ2-3	TGCGCCAGCAGCCCGGACAGGATTAATACAGATACGCAGTATTTT	CASSPDRINTDTQYF
TRBV28	TRBD2	once	TRBJ2-7	TGTGCCAGCAGTTTAAGTAGCGGGATAACCAGCTCCTACGAGCAGTACTTC	CASSLSSGITSSYEQYF
TRBV6-2/TRBV6-3	-	-	TRBJ1-1	TGTGCCAGCAGTTACGGAGGGCATACTGAAGCTTTCTTT	CASSYGGHTEAFF
TRBV4-1	-	-	TRBJ2-2	TGCGCCAGCAGGCATGCCGGCGGCGGCCGGGAGCTGTTTTTT	CASRHAGGGRELFF
TRBV28	-	-	TRBJ2-5	TGTGCCAGCACCCCTAGGGGGTCTGGGAGACAAGAGACCCAGTACTTC	CASTPRGSGRQETQYF
TRBV2	-	-	TRBJ2-7	TGTGCCAGCAGCACCAGGACAGCTTCCTACGAGCAGTACTTC	CASSTRTASYEQYF
TRBV6-2/TRBV6-3	-	-	TRBJ1-5	TGTGCCAGCAGTTACTTGCCAGGCTATAGCAATCAGCCCCAGCATTTT	CASSYLPGYSNQPQHF
TRBV6-5	TRBD1	few	TRBJ2-7	TGTGCCAGCAGTCGACAGGGGGCTAAAGAGCAGTACTTC	CASSRQGAKEQYF
TRBV19	TRBD1	-	TRBJ1-4	TGTGCCAGTAGCCAAACAGGGGGCGCGGAAAAACTGTTTTTT	CASSQTGGAEKLFF
TRBV10-3	TRBD1	-	TRBJ2-7	TGTGCCATCAGTCCCCGGACAGGATTTCTTCAGTACTTC	CAISPRTGFLQYF
TRBV11-1	TRBD1	-	TRBJ1-1	TGTGCCAGCAGCATTCAGGGGGCGCTTACTGAAGCTTTCTTT	CASSIQGALTEAFF
TRBV28	TRBD1	-	TRBJ1-5	TGTGCCAGCAGACTACAACAGGGGGCGCCCATTCAGCCCCAGCATTTT	CASRLQQGAPIQPQHF
TRBV7-9	TRBD1	-	TRBJ1-1	TGTGCCAGCAGCCCCCAGGGGGGCACTGAAGCTTTCTTT	CASSPQGGTEAFF
TRBV5-4	-	-	TRBJ1-1	TGTGCCAGCAGCTTGCAAATGATATCGGGAGAAGCTTTCTTT	CASSLQMISGEAFF
TRBV2	-	once	TRBJ2-7	TGTGCCAGCAGTGAATCAGGACACTCCTACGAGCAGTACTTC	CASSESGHSYEQYF
TRBV19	TRBD1	-	TRBJ1-5	TGTGCCAGTAGCCCTATCCGACAGGGGGTAAGGGCCCAGCATTTT	CASSPIRQGVRAQHF
TRBV10-3	-	once	TRBJ2-5	TGTGCCATCAGGCGGGCTCAGGGTTCTGGGGAGACCCAGTACTTC	CAIRRAQGSGETQYF
TRBV7-9	TRBD1	-	TRBJ2-7	TGTGCCAGCAGCTCACTCCGGGACAGGGTGGGCGAGCAGTACTTC	CASSSLRDRVGEQYF
TRBV27	-	-	TRBJ2-1	TGTGCCAGCAGTTTATCGGCGGGAACCCCGGACAATGAGCAGTTCTTC	CASSLSAGTPDNEQFF
TRBV11-3	TRBD2	-	TRBJ2-3	TGTGCCAGCAGCTTAGGACTAGCGGGACAACTAAGGCGCACAGATACGCAGTATTTT	CASSLGLAGQLRRTDTQYF
TRBV5-1	-	-	TRBJ1-5	TGCGCCAGCAGCCCCGACCCGGGGGGCAATCAGCCCCAGCATTTT	CASSPDPGGNQPQHF
TRBV3-1/TRBV3-2	-	-	TRBJ1-1	TGTGCCAGCAGCCAAGGAGATTTCCGGGACATCCAAGCTTTCTTT	CASSQGDFRDIQAFF
TRBV5-6	TRBD2	-	TRBJ2-3	TGTGCCAGCAGTTTGGGACTAGCGGGAGGAGCAGATACGCAGTATTTT	CASSLGLAGGADTQYF
TRBV12-3/TRBV12-4	-	-	TRBJ1-5	TGTGCCAGCAGTTCCGTCCCCCAACAGCCCCAGCATTTT	CASSSVPQQPQHF
TRBV7-9	TRBD2	-	TRBJ2-1	TGTGCCAGCAGCCCCCGGACTAGCGGATTTTACAATGAGCAGTTCTTC	CASSPRTSGFYNEQFF
TRBV27	-	-	TRBJ2-7	TGTGCCAGCAGTTTATCGGGGGATCACTACGAGCAGTACTTC	CASSLSGDHYEQYF
TRBV30	-	-	TRBJ2-5	TGTGCCTGGGGACGGGGTTTAGAGCGGGTGGGGACCCAGTACTTC	CAWGRGLERVGTQYF
TRBV15	TRBD1	-	TRBJ2-5	TGTGCCACCAGCAGAAACAGGGGGCTGGAGACCCAGTACTTC	CATSRNRGLETQYF
TRBV6-1	TRBD2	-	TRBJ2-1	TGTGCCAGCAGTGAATTGGCGGGAGAAACTAATGAGCAGTTCTTC	CASSELAGETNEQFF
TRBV19	TRBD2	-	TRBJ2-2	TGTGCCAGTAGAATCCCGGGACTAGCGGGAGGAATGAGCACCGGGGAGCTGTTTTTT	CASRIPGLAGGMSTGELFF
TRBV11-2	TRBD1	-	TRBJ2-5	TGTGCCAGCGGGACAGAGCAAGAGACCCAGTACTTC	CASGTEQETQYF
TRBV15	TRBD1	-	TRBJ1-2	TGTGCCACCAGCCGGGACAGCCTGAGTCCTGGCTACACCTTC	CATSRDSLSPGYTF
TRBV6-5	TRBD2	few	TRBJ2-3	TGTGCCAGCAGTTACGGTTCCGGGGGGAGCACAGATACGCAGTATTTT	CASSYGSGGSTDTQYF
TRBV12-5	-	-	TRBJ2-7	TGTGCTAGTGGTTTGGGACTTCTGGAAGGGGACGAGCAGTACTTC	CASGLGLLEGDEQYF
TRBV3-1/TRBV3-2	-	-	TRBJ1-2	TGTGCCAGCAGCCAAAGGCGGATGGATGGCTACACCTTC	CASSQRRMDGYTF
TRBV5-6	-	-	TRBJ1-2	TGTGCCAGCAGCCTTCCGGAGGGGGGCCTAGGTGGCTACACCTTC	CASSLPEGGLGGYTF
TRBV5-1	-	-	TRBJ2-7	TGCGCCAGCAGCTCTCGACAGGTCCGCTTCTCCTACGAGCAGTACTTC	CASSSRQVRFSYEQYF
TRBV27	-	once	TRBJ2-7	TGTGCCAGCAGTTTATTCCCGGTTAGGGACAACGAGCAGTACTTC	CASSLFPVRDNEQYF